A selection of T cell receptor beta chains follows, all from one sample in a study of cytomegalovirus exposure and HLA in healthy donors. Libraries were prepared by immunoSEQ multiplex PCR; TCRdb keeps only in-frame clonotypes and omits some of them. The data show 100,000 to 150,000 clones, around four fifths seen once. Material: PBMCs. The receptors derive from a man between 18 and 29 years old in good health and CMV-seropositive. Each CDR3 is given with its conserved first and last residue. The D gene is left open where the match is weak. Clone sizes are given selectively: once, few, many, or a class where the clone is expanded.

abundance,d_gene,v_gene,j_gene,CDR3nt,CDR3aa
-,-,TRBV7-2,TRBJ1-2,TGTGCCAGCAGCTTACGGGGGACGAGCTATGGCTACACCTTC,CASSLRGTSYGYTF
-,-,TRBV30,TRBJ2-7,TGTGCCTGGAGTCGGGGGAACTACGAGCAGTACTTC,CAWSRGNYEQYF
-,-,TRBV10-3,TRBJ2-3,TGTGCCATCAGTGAATCAGCGGGCCCCCCTGGGAATACGCAGTATTTT,CAISESAGPPGNTQYF
-,TRBD2,TRBV11-3,TRBJ2-5,TGTGCCAGCAGCCCCGGGGGGAAGCTAGAGACCCAGTACTTC,CASSPGGKLETQYF
few,-,TRBV6-4,TRBJ1-6,TGTGCCAGCAGTGAAAATCAGGAAAATTCACCCCTCCACTTT,CASSENQENSPLHF
-,-,TRBV21-1,TRBJ1-3,TGTGCCAGCAGCACCCGAGGGTGGAGTACAGCGGGAAACACCATATATTTT,CASSTRGWSTAGNTIYF
-,TRBD1,TRBV28,TRBJ2-7,TGTGCCAGCCACCCCGGGACAGGGGTATACGAGCAGTACTTC,CASHPGTGVYEQYF
-,TRBD1,TRBV25-1,TRBJ2-1,TGTGCCAGCCGTGAGCCGGGACAGGGCTACAATGAGCAGTTCTTC,CASREPGQGYNEQFF
few,-,TRBV5-4,TRBJ2-6,TGTGCCAGCAGCTTGGGAGGAGGAGCCAACGTCCTGACTTTC,CASSLGGGANVLTF
-,TRBD2,TRBV6-5,TRBJ2-7,TGTGCCAGCAGAAGGGTAGCGGGGGAGGGGAGGGAGCAGTACTTC,CASRRVAGEGREQYF
-,-,TRBV2,TRBJ2-1,TGTGCCAGTTATCGACCCGGCGGCGGGGTCGATGAGCAGTTCTTC,CASYRPGGGVDEQFF
-,TRBD1,TRBV6-1,TRBJ2-7,TGTGCCAGCAGCCAAGACAGGGGGCGTTTATACGAGCAGTACTTC,CASSQDRGRLYEQYF
-,TRBD2,TRBV13,TRBJ2-1,TGTGCCAGCAGCTTACGTAGCGGGGGGTTCTACAATGAGCAGTTCTTC,CASSLRSGGFYNEQFF
-,TRBD1,TRBV6-5,TRBJ2-7,TGTGCCAGCAGTTACTCGTGGACAGGGTCCTACGAGCAGTACTTC,CASSYSWTGSYEQYF
-,-,TRBV19,TRBJ1-1,TGTGCCAGTAGTATCATCGACAAGATGAACACTGAAGCTTTCTTT,CASSIIDKMNTEAFF
-,-,TRBV4-1,TRBJ2-2,TGCGCCAGCAGCCAAGAGGTGGTGCTGGGACTCGGACCGAACACCGGGGAGCTGTTTTTT,CASSQEVVLGLGPNTGELFF
-,-,TRBV7-9,TRBJ1-2,TGTTCCAGCAGCTTAGACAGCTATGGCTACACCTTC,CSSSLDSYGYTF
-,TRBD1,TRBV19,TRBJ2-3,TGTGCCAGCCGACCGGGACAGGGGTACACAGATACGCAGTATTTT,CASRPGQGYTDTQYF
once,TRBD2,TRBV29-1,TRBJ2-3,TGCAGCGTCGGGACTAGCGGGGGGTTGAATACGCAGTATTTT,CSVGTSGGLNTQYF
-,-,TRBV29-1,TRBJ2-2,TGCAGCGTTAGGGCCGGGGGAGCCACCGGGGAGCTGTTTTTT,CSVRAGGATGELFF
-,TRBD1,TRBV4-1,TRBJ1-1,TGCGCCAGCAGCCAAGATCGACAGGGGAGGGAGAACACTGAAGCTTTCTTT,CASSQDRQGRENTEAFF
-,-,TRBV11-2,TRBJ1-4,TGTGCCAGCGGGCTCTCGTGGAACTTTAATGAAAAACTGTTTTTT,CASGLSWNFNEKLFF
-,-,TRBV4-1,TRBJ2-7,TGCGCCAGCAGCCAAGCTTCCGAGCAGTACTTC,CASSQASEQYF
once,-,TRBV19,TRBJ2-7,TGTGCCAGTAGTATGGCCGGGGTTTCCTACGAGCAGTACTTC,CASSMAGVSYEQYF
-,-,TRBV11-2,TRBJ2-7,TGTGCCAGCAGCTTAGGGGGCTTAGGTAACGAGCAGTACTTC,CASSLGGLGNEQYF
few,-,TRBV7-8,TRBJ1-1,TGTGCCAGCAGCTTATTAGCACAGGCGGACACTGAAGCTTTCTTT,CASSLLAQADTEAFF
-,TRBD1,TRBV7-9,TRBJ2-7,TGTGCCAGCAGCTACGGGACAGGGTACGGCGAGCAGTACTTC,CASSYGTGYGEQYF
once,-,TRBV6-1,TRBJ1-2,TGTGCCAGCAGAACAGACCCGAGAGGCTACACCTTC,CASRTDPRGYTF
-,-,TRBV5-1,TRBJ1-2,TGCGCCAGCAGCTTGAAGCTAGACTATGGCTACACCTTC,CASSLKLDYGYTF
-,-,TRBV10-3,TRBJ2-7,TGTGCCATCAGTGTGGCACAGGGTAACTGCGAGCAGTACTTC,CAISVAQGNCEQYF
-,-,TRBV30,TRBJ1-1,TGTGCCTGGACAGGGATGAGGATGAACACTGAAGCTTTCTTT,CAWTGMRMNTEAFF
-,-,TRBV28,TRBJ1-1,TGTGCCAGCACAAGGGGGGGAGGGACTGAAGCTTTCTTT,CASTRGGGTEAFF
few,TRBD1,TRBV6-1,TRBJ2-7,TGTGCCAGCAGAAATCCGGGACAGTCCTACGAGCAGTACTTC,CASRNPGQSYEQYF
-,-,TRBV5-1,TRBJ2-7,TGCGCCAGCAGCTTCTCAAACACGAACCCCGACTACGAGCAGTACTTC,CASSFSNTNPDYEQYF
-,-,TRBV19,TRBJ1-1,TGTGCCAGTGGGGCTAGTCTGAACACTGAAGCTTTCTTT,CASGASLNTEAFF
-,TRBD2,TRBV5-6,TRBJ2-5,TGTGCCAGCAGCTTTAGCGGGGGGCCCCAAGAGACCCAGTACTTC,CASSFSGGPQETQYF
-,TRBD1,TRBV30,TRBJ1-2,TGTGCCTGGTCAGGGGGACCCAGTGGCTACACCTTC,CAWSGGPSGYTF
-,-,TRBV6-5,TRBJ2-5,TGTGCCAGCAGTTACACCAGGGTAGGAGAGACCCAGTACTTC,CASSYTRVGETQYF
few,-,TRBV19,TRBJ1-2,TGTGCCAGTAGTATTAGGTTGTCGGGGGGCTATGGCTACACCTTC,CASSIRLSGGYGYTF
-,TRBD2,TRBV5-1,TRBJ2-3,TGCGCCAGCAGCTTATTACTAGCGGGGGGGCCAGATACGCAGTATTTT,CASSLLLAGGPDTQYF
-,-,TRBV4-1,TRBJ1-1,TGCGCCAGCAGCCAGGGACTCACCTTCGGGATCCACACTGAAGCTTTCTTT,CASSQGLTFGIHTEAFF
-,-,TRBV29-1,TRBJ2-6,TGCAGCGCCCGGAGCTCTGGGGCCAACGTCCTGACTTTC,CSARSSGANVLTF
-,TRBD2,TRBV6-1,TRBJ2-3,TGTGCCAGCAGTGAACGCGGGGGGGATACAGATACGCAGTATTTT,CASSERGGDTDTQYF
-,-,TRBV20-1,TRBJ1-1,TGCAGTGCTAGAGATGAGGAGGGGGCTTTCTTT,CSARDEEGAFF
-,-,TRBV19,TRBJ1-1,TGTGCCAGTAGTAAGGAGCTTATGAACACTGAAGCTTTCTTT,CASSKELMNTEAFF
-,-,TRBV2,TRBJ1-2,TGTGCCAGCAGCCGACAGGCGATTAATGGCTACACCTTC,CASSRQAINGYTF
-,-,TRBV5-6,TRBJ1-6,TGTGCCAGCAGGTTATGGGCAGTAGAATCACCCCTCCACTTT,CASRLWAVESPLHF
once,-,TRBV27,TRBJ1-2,TGTGCCAGCAGTTCCTTCTATGGCTACACCTTC,CASSSFYGYTF
-,TRBD2,TRBV5-1,TRBJ2-7,TGTGCCAGCAAGCCCTCGAGCGGGGGGAGCGGGAGGGACGAGCAGTACTTC,CASKPSSGGSGRDEQYF
-,-,TRBV5-1,TRBJ2-7,TGCGCCAGCAGGTGGGACACGTCCTACGAGCAGTACTTC,CASRWDTSYEQYF
once,-,TRBV11-2,TRBJ1-1,TGTGCCAGCAGCTTCCAGACCAGCTTCCTTAGCCTGGGGAACACTGAAGCTTTCTTT,CASSFQTSFLSLGNTEAFF
-,-,TRBV30,TRBJ2-5,TGTGCCTGGAACCAGAACCAAGAGACCCAGTACTTC,CAWNQNQETQYF
-,TRBD2,TRBV6-5,TRBJ2-1,TGTGTCAGCAGTCCAGCGGGGGGGCCCGGGAATGAGCAGTTCTTC,CVSSPAGGPGNEQFF
-,TRBD1,TRBV5-4,TRBJ2-4,TGTGCCAGCAGCGACGCGGGACAGGGCCAAGCCAAAAACATTCAGTACTTC,CASSDAGQGQAKNIQYF
-,-,TRBV29-1,TRBJ2-2,TGCAGCGCACACAGGGACACCGGGGAGCTGTCTTTT,CSAHRDTGELSF
-,-,TRBV7-3,TRBJ1-2,TGTGCCAGCAGCTCGGGGGGAGGCGGAAACTTCTATGGCTACACCTTC,CASSSGGGGNFYGYTF
-,TRBD1,TRBV5-1,TRBJ1-1,TGCGCCAGCAGCTTGGCTGGGGGACAGGGGAGCACTGAAGCTTTCTTT,CASSLAGGQGSTEAFF
-,-,TRBV12-5,TRBJ1-1,TGTGCTAGTGGTTTTCATGGAGGATCTGAAGCTTTCTTT,CASGFHGGSEAFF
-,TRBD2,TRBV25-1,TRBJ2-7,TGTGCCAGCAGTCCCGGACTAGGAGGCGAGCAGTACTTC,CASSPGLGGEQYF